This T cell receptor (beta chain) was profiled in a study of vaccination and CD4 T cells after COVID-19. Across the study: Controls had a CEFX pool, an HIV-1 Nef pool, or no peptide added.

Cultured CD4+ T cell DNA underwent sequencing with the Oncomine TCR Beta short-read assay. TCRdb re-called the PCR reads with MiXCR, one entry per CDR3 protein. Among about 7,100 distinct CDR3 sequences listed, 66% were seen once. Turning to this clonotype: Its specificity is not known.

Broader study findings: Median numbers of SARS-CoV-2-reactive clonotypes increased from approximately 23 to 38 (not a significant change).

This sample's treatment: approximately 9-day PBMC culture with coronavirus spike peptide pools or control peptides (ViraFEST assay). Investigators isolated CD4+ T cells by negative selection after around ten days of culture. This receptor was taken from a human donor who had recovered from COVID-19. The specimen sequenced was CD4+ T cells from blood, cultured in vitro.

The CDR3 sequence is CASSPGGAGGYEQYF. In nucleotides, the CDR3 is TGCGCCAGCAGCCCCGGTGGAGCCGGAGGGTACGAGCAGTACTTC. The chain recombines TRBV5-1 with TRBJ2-7, with D perhaps TRBD2 (6 bases). The germline V and J ends were trimmed by 4 bases and 4 bases, with 18 bases remaining between them. This CDR3 is built from 15 residues. CDR1 is SGHRS, CDR2 YFSETQ, per germline.